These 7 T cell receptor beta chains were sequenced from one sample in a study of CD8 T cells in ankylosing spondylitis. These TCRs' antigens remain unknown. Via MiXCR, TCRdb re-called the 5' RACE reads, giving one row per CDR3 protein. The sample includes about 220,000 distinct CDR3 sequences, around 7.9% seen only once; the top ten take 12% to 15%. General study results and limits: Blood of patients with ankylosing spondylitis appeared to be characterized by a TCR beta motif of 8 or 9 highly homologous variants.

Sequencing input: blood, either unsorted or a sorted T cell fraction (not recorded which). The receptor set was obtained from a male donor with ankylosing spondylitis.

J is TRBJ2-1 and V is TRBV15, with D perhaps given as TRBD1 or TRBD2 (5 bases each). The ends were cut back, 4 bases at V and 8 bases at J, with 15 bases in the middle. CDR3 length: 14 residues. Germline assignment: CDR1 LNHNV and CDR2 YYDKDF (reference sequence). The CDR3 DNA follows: TGTGCCACCAGCATAGGACCGCTGGGGGATGAGCAGTTCTTC. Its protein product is CATSIGPLGDEQFF.

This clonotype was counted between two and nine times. CDR3 nucleotides: TGTGCCAGCAGCTCAGCCGGGTATGACCGGCTGGGGAATACGCAGTATTTT. Translation gives CASSSAGYDRLGNTQYF. The chain carries TRBV28 and TRBJ2-3; D unclear. This CDR3 is built from 17 residues. The V gene's germline CDR1 is MDHEN and CDR2 SYDVKM. With 6 bases removed from V and 7 bases from J, the gap between germline ends came to 26 bases.

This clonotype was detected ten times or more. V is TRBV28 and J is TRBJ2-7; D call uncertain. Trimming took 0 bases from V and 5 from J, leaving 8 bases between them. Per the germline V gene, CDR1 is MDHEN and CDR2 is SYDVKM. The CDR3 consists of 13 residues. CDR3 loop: CASSLWESDEQYF. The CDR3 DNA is TGTGCCAGCAGTTTATGGGAGAGCGACGAGCAGTACTTC. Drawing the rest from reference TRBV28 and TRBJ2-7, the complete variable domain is DVKVTQSSRYLVKRTGEKVFLECVQDMDHENMFWYRQDPGLGLRLIYFSYDVKMKEKGDIPEGYSVSREKKERFSLILESASTNQTSMYLCASSLWESDEQYFGPGTRLTVT.

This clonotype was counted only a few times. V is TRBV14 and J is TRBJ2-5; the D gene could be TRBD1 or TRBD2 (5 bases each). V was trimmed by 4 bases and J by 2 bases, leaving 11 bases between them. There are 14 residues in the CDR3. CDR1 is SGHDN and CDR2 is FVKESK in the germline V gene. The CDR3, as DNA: TGTGCCAGCAGCCCGGGACGGAGTCAAGAGACCCAGTACTTC. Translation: CASSPGRSQETQYF.

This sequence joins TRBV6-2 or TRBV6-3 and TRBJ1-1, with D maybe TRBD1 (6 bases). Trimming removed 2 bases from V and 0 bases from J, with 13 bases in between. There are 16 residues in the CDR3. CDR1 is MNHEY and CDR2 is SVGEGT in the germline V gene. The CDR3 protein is CASSYDTGIMNTEAFF. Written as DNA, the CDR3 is TGTGCCAGCAGTTACGACACAGGGATTATGAACACTGAAGCTTTCTTT.

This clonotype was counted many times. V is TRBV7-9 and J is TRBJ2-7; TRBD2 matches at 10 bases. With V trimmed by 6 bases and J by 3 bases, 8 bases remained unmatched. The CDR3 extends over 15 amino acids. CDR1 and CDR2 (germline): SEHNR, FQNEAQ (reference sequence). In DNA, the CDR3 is TGTGCCAGCAGTGGTAGCGGGGGGCCCAACTACGAGCAGTACTTC. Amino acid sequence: CASSGSGGPNYEQYF.

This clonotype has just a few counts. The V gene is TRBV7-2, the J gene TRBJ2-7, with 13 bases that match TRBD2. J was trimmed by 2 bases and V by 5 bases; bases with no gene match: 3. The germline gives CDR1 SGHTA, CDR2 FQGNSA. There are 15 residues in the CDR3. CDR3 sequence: CASSVTSGRAYEQYF. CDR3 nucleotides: TGTGCCAGCAGCGTTACTAGCGGGAGGGCCTACGAGCAGTACTTC.